This TCR beta chain is drawn from a study of blood T cell repertoires in COVID-19 (dated by TCRdb to about 2020). Some background on the complete study: The collaborator samples originated in the United States, Italy and Spain and spanned the acute and convalescent phases of COVID-19. The prospective study material was composed of cDNA or gDNA derived from T cells, B-cell-depleted T cells, or PBMCs. The dataset comprised deeply sampled blood TCRbeta repertoires from subjects exposed to, actively infected with, or recovered from COVID-19. The repertoires were released in a freely available public database intended as a resource for research on the immune response to SARS-CoV-2. Samples were obtained from the ongoing ImmuneRACE study (first 160 participants) and from 1,254 subjects provided by 6 global collaborators. Nearly every sample came with metadata listing a de-identified subject ID, COVID-19 status, age in years and sex. Where available, HLA class I and class II types were obtained from metadata supplied by the sample provider rather than from assay-based typing. Paper-wide results and their limitations: Clinical and demographic metadata were provided uncurated, with the amount varying by source and participant.

The germline V gene (reference sequence) provides CDR1 LNHDA and CDR2 SQIVND. V and J are trimmed by 4 bases and 5 bases, and the gene matches miss 7 bases of the junction. The CDR3 has 14 amino acids, counting the end cysteine and phenylalanine. Only the CDR3 DNA is retained, 42 bases long and in frame from the first base. The immunoSEQ Assay, a bias-controlled multiplex PCR, was used to amplify TCRbeta CDR3 regions from genomic DNA. The paper's data handling went like this. Nucleated cell counts per sample were estimated from amplification of reference gene primers within the assay. To quantify the absolute abundance of each unique TCRbeta CDR3 rearrangement, sequence reads were collapsed and filtered. For each sample, productive Simpson clonality was calculated as the square root of Simpson's diversity index over productive rearrangements. Entries here come from immuneACCESS through TCRdb and include only in-frame sequences with V and J called. Some clones fail to appear in such tables; in the studies checked, an unresolved V gene covers under half of the shortfall, and the cause of the remainder is unknown. That table is the source of V, J and clone size, and D and trimming were worked out from the DNA. Counted in this sample were about 140,000 clones; more than 70% of them appeared once. The ten largest clones take up around 8.4% of the sample.

Points on this clone: Its antigen has not been determined. Per-base qualities were not stored, and no clone one base away is much larger.

Each collaborating institution followed its own protocols to collect whole blood in K2EDTA tubes. For TCRbeta analysis, collaborators shipped samples in one of three forms: frozen whole blood, isolated PBMCs, or DNA extracted from either of those sample types. The sequence is built from TRBV19 and TRBJ2-7; 8 central bases correspond to TRBD1. The TCR originated in a woman aged 55-69 years with acute or convalescent COVID-19. The sample was peripheral blood. The CDR3 reads CASSTGTGANEQYF. In nucleotides, the sequence is TGTGCCAGTAGTACCGGGACAGGTGCCAACGAGCAGTACTTC.